The next 10 T cell receptor beta chains were all read from a single sample in a study of shared clonotypes between healthy human individuals. Profiled with immunoSEQ multiplex PCR; TCRdb holds only in-frame clones, not every one. Of 90,000 to 150,000 clones in the sample, 55% to 70% were seen once. Material for sequencing was memory CD8+ T cells sorted from blood. As for subset: CD45RO+ cells pooled with CCR7-negative TemRA cells. These receptors were collected from a woman younger than 45 in good health.

The genes are TRBV28 and TRBJ2-1; D may be TRBD1 (6 bases). This CDR3 is 20 amino acids long. Germline CDR1 reads MDHEN; CDR2 reads SYDVKM. V was cut by 5 bases and J by 0 bases, with 26 bases left in between. The CDR3 coding sequence is TGTGCCAGCAGTGTCTCCCAGCTCCGGGACATCAAAAGCTCCTACAATGAGCAGTTCTTC. It is translated as CASSVSQLRDIKSSYNEQFF. The entire variable domain, with the rest obtained from reference TRBV28 and TRBJ2-1, is as follows: DVKVTQSSRYLVKRTGEKVFLECVQDMDHENMFWYRQDPGLGLRLIYFSYDVKMKEKGDIPEGYSVSREKKERFSLILESASTNQTSMYLCASSVSQLRDIKSSYNEQFFGPGTRLTVL.

The CDR3 DNA reads as TGTGCCAGCAGTTTACCCCCCCTGACAGCCTCTGGAAACACCATATATTTT. Translation: CASSLPPLTASGNTIYF. V gene TRBV28 combines with J gene TRBJ1-3, with TRBD1 as a possible D gene (5 bases). There are 17 residues in the CDR3. Trimming removed 2 bases at V and 0 bases at J, with 14 bases between. CDR1 is MDHEN, CDR2 SYDVKM, per germline.

The CDR3 spells CASSEIFGKSNQPQHF. The CDR3 region has the DNA TGTGCCAGCAGTGAAATTTTCGGGAAAAGCAATCAGCCCCAGCATTTT. The chain recombines TRBV6-1 with TRBJ1-5; D remains unclear. The V gene lost 2 bases and the J gene lost 1 base, with 12 bases spanning the gap. The CDR3 length is 16 residues. CDR1 MNHNS and CDR2 SASEGT come from the germline V gene.

J is TRBJ2-7 and V is TRBV5-4; 12 positions agree with TRBD2. CDR3 length: 15 residues. Looked up from germline, CDR1 is SGHNT and CDR2 is YYREEE (reference sequence). V gave up 4 bases and J gave up 4 bases; unmatched junction bases: 6. This chain's CDR3 is CASSHASGREYEQYF. Written as DNA, the CDR3 is TGTGCCAGCAGCCATGCTAGCGGGAGGGAGTACGAGCAGTACTTC.

V is TRBV2 and J is TRBJ2-7; the D gene could be TRBD1 or TRBD2 (5 bases each). Trimming cost V 7 bases and J 4 bases, with 14 bases left between them. CDR1 SNHLY and CDR2 FYNNEI come from the germline V gene. This CDR3 contains 13 residues. CDR3 DNA: TGTGCCAGCATCGGGACGTCTCTATACGAGCAGTACTTC. Translated, it gives CASIGTSLYEQYF.

J is TRBJ2-5 and V is TRBV4-1, with D unresolved. The tail of the sequence fits TRBJ2-7 better, so the J call may be wrong. Germline V gene sequence: CDR1 MGHRA, CDR2 YSYEKL. This CDR3 is 15 amino acids long. The CDR3: CASSQSFRAGYEQYF. The CDR3 nucleotides read TGCGCCAGCAGCCAGTCGTTTAGGGCAGGCTACGAGCAGTACTTC.

The V and J genes are TRBV4-1 and TRBJ1-2, with unresolved D. This CDR3 spans 15 amino acids. Germline assignment: CDR1 MGHRA and CDR2 YSYEKL. Trimming left V 1 base short and J 6 bases short, with 15 bases between. The CDR3 sequence: CASSQVRRRRDGYTF. CDR3 DNA sequence: TGCGCCAGCAGCCAAGTGAGAAGACGGAGGGATGGCTACACCTTC.

The chain uses TRBV28 and TRBJ2-3; D may be TRBD1 (5 bases). Germline V gene sequence: CDR1 MDHEN, CDR2 SYDVKM. This CDR3 comprises 17 residues. Trimming removed 3 bases from V and 0 bases from J, with 16 bases in between. The CDR3 spells CASSFGPGAGSTDTQYF. In DNA, the CDR3 is TGTGCCAGCAGTTTCGGTCCGGGCGCAGGGAGCACAGATACGCAGTATTTT. Based on the CDR3 plus reference TRBV28 and TRBJ2-3, the full variable domain is DVKVTQSSRYLVKRTGEKVFLECVQDMDHENMFWYRQDPGLGLRLIYFSYDVKMKEKGDIPEGYSVSREKKERFSLILESASTNQTSMYLCASSFGPGAGSTDTQYFGPGTRLTVL.

V is TRBV19 and J is TRBJ1-4; the D is unclear. The germline gives CDR1 LNHDA, CDR2 SQIVND (reference sequence). This CDR3 has 17 amino acids. V was pared by 5 bases and J by 10 bases, with 26 bases between. The CDR3 DNA follows: TGTGCCAGTAGTTCGGGAAAGAAACGGACCGTTCCAGGAAAACTGTTTTTT. Protein sequence: CASSSGKKRTVPGKLFF.

This clone was recorded only once. The V call is TRBV5-6, the J call TRBJ1-4; D uncertain. The CDR3 is 14 residues long. Trimming took 5 bases from V and 6 from J, leaving 14 bases between them. Germline CDR1 reads SGHDT; CDR2 reads YYEEEE. CDR3 sequence (DNA): TGTGCCAGCAGGTTGTGGGGTAGTGATGAAAAACTGTTTTTT. As protein: CASRLWGSDEKLFF.